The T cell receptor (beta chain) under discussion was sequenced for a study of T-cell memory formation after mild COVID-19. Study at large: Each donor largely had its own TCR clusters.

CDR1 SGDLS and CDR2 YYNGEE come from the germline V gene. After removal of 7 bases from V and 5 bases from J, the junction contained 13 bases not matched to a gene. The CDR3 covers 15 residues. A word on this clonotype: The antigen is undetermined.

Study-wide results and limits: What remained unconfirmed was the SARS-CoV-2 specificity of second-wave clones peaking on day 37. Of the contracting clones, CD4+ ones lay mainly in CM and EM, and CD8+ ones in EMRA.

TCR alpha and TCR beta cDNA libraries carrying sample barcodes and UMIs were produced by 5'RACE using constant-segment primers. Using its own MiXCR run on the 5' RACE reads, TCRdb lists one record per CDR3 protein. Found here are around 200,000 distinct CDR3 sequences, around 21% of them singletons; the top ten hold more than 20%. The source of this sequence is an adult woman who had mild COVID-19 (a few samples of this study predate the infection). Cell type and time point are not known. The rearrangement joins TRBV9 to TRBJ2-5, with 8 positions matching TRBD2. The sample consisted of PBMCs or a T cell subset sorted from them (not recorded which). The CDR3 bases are TGTGCCAGCGCCCTATTCGGGGGGGCCGGGGAGACCCAGTACTTC. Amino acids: CASALFGGAGETQYF.